In this sample, the clone carrying this TCR beta chain turned up many times. Its antigen is as yet unknown. The CDR3 sequence is 13 residues long. The germline V gene encodes CDR1 MNHEY and CDR2 SVGAGI. V was shortened by 7 bases and J by 0 bases, with 4 bases between the two germline ends. These data belong to a study of read filtering for tumor transcriptome and immune sequencing. Overall study: Per sample, TCR-region reads ranged about 4 to 11 million by IR-seq, 85 to 1273 by RNA-seq.

General observations from the study: The CD138-negative fraction was mixed bone marrow immune cells, not pure T cells.

This library used around 400 ng RNA and molecular barcoded adaptors spanning alpha/delta and beta/gamma chains. From the reads, TCRdb called clonotypes with MiXCR, one entry per CDR3 protein. The sample consists of 35,000 to 55,000 distinct CDR3 sequences, 10% to 15% of them appearing once. This sequence originates from a donor aged 40 or older with multiple myeloma. The sample was a population of CD138-negative cells sorted from bone marrow. The chain carries TRBV6-5 and TRBJ2-6; no reliable D call. In nucleotides, the CDR3 is TGTGCCAGCAAGAGCTCTGGGGCCAACGTCCTGACTTTC. Its translation: CASKSSGANVLTF.